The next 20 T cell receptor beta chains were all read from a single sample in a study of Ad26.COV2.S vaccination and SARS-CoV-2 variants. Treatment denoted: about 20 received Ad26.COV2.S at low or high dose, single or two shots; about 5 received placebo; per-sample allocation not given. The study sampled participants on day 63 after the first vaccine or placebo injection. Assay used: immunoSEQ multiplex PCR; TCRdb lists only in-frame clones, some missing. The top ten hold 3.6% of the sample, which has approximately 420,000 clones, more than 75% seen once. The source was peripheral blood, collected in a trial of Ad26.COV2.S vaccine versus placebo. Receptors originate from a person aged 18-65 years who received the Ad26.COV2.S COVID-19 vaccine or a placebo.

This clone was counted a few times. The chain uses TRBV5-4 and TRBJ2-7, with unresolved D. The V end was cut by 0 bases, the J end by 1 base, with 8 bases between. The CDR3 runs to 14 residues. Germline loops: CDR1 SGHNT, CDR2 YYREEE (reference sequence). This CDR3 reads CASSLEVESYEQYF. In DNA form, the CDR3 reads TGTGCCAGCAGCTTGGAAGTCGAGTCCTACGAGCAGTACTTC.

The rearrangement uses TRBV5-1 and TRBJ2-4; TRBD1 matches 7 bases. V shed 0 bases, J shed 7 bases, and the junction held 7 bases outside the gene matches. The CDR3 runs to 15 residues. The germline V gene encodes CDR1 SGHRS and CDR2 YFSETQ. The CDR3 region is CASSLDGQELNIQYF. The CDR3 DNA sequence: TGCGCCAGCAGCTTGGACGGACAGGAGCTGAACATTCAGTACTTC.

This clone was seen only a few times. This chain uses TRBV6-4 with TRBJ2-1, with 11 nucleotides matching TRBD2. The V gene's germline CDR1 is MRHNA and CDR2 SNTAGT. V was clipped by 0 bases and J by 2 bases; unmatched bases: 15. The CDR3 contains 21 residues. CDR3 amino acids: CASSDSKEGGLAGGAYNEQFF. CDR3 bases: TGTGCCAGCAGTGACTCTAAGGAAGGTGGGCTAGCGGGGGGCGCCTACAATGAGCAGTTCTTC.

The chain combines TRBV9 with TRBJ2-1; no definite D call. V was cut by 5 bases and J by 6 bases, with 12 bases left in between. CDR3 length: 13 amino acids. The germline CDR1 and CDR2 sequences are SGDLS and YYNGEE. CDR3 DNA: TGTGCCAGCAGTGATCGACCTGGCAATGAGCAGTTCTTC. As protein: CASSDRPGNEQFF.

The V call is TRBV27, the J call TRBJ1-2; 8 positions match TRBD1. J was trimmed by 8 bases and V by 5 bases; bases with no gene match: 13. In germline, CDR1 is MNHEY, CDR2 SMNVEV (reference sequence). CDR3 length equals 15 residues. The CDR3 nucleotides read TGTGCCAGCAGTGCCGCCCTCACGGACAGGGAGGGCTACACCTTC. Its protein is CASSAALTDREGYTF.

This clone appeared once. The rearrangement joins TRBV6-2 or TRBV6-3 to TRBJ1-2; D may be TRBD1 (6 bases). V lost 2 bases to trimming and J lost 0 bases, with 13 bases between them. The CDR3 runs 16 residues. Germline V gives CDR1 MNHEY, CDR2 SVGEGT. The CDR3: CASSYGTKKANYGYTF. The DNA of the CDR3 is TGTGCCAGCAGTTACGGGACAAAAAAAGCTAACTATGGCTACACCTTC.

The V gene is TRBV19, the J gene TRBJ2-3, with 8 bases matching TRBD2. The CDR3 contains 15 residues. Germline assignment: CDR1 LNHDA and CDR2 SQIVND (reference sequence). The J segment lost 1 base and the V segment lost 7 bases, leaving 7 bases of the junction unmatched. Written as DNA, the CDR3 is TGTGCCAGTAACCCGGGACTAGTCCGCACAGATACGCAGTATTTT. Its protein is CASNPGLVRTDTQYF. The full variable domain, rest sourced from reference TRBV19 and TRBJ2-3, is DGGITQSPKYLFRKEGQNVTLSCEQNLNHDAMYWYRQDPGQGLRLIYYSQIVNDFQKGDIAEGYSVSREKKESFPLTVTSAQKNPTAFYLCASNPGLVRTDTQYFGPGTRLTVL.

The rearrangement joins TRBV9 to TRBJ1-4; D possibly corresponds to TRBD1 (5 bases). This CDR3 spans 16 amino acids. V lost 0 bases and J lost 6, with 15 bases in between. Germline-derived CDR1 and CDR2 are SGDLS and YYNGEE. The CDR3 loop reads CASSVGAGTSYEKLFF. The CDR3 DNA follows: TGTGCCAGCAGCGTAGGGGCCGGGACCTCCTATGAAAAACTGTTTTTT.

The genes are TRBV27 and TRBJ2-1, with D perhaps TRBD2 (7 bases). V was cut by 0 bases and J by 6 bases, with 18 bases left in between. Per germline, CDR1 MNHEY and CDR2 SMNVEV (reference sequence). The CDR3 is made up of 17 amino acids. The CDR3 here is CASSLSGPRGGTNEQFF. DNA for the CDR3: TGTGCCAGCAGTTTATCTGGTCCCAGGGGAGGGACCAATGAGCAGTTCTTC.

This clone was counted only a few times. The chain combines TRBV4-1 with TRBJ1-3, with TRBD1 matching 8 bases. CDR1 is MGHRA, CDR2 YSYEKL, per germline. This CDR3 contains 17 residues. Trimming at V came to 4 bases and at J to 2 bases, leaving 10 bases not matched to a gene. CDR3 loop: CASSPYGTGNPGNTIYF. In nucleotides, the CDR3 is TGCGCCAGCAGCCCCTATGGGACAGGCAACCCTGGAAACACCATATATTTT.

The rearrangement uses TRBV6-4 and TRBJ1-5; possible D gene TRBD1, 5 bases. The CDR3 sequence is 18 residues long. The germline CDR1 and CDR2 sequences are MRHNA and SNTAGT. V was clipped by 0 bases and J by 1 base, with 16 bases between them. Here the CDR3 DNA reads TGTGCCAGCAGTGACTCCAGGGTAGCGGTAAAAAGCAATCAGCCCCAGCATTTT. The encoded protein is CASSDSRVAVKSNQPQHF.

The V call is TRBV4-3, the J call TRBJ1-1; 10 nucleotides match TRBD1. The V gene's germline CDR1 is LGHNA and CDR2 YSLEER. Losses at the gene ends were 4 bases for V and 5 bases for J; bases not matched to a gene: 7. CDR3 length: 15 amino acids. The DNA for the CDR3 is TGCGCCAGCAGCCCCCCGGGACAGGGGTGGACTGAAGCTTTCTTT. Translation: CASSPPGQGWTEAFF.

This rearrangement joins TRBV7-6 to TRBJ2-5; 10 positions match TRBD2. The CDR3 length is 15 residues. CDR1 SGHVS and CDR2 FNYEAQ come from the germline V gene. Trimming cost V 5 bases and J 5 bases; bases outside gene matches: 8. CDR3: CASSDGTSVQETQYF. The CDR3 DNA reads TGTGCCAGCAGCGACGGGACTAGCGTGCAGGAGACCCAGTACTTC. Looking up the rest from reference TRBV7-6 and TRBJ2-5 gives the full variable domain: GAGVSQSPRYKVTKRGQDVALRCDPISGHVSLYWYRQALGQGPEFLTYFNYEAQQDKSGLPNDRFSAERPEGSISTLTIQRTEQRDSAMYRCASSDGTSVQETQYFGPGTRLLVL.

The CDR3 nucleotides are TGTGCCAGCACCCCCCCCGGGGGATTAAACACTGAAGCTTTCTTT. Its protein is CASTPPGGLNTEAFF. The rearrangement joins TRBV6-5 to TRBJ1-1; a possible D gene is TRBD1 (5 bases). V lost 7 bases, J lost 2 bases, and 17 bases lay in between. This CDR3 contains 15 residues. Germline V CDR1 and CDR2: MNHEY, SVGAGI.

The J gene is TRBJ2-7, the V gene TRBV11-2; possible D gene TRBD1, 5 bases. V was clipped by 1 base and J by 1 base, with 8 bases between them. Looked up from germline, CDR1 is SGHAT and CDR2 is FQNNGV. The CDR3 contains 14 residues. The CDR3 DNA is TGTGCCAGCAGCTTAGCCACAGGATCCTACGAGCAGTACTTC. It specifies CASSLATGSYEQYF.

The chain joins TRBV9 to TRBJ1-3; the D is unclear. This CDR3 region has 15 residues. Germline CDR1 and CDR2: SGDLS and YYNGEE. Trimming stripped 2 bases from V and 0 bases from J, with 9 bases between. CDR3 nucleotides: TGTGCCAGCAGCGTTAGCAGTTCCTCTGGAAACACCATATATTTT. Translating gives CASSVSSSSGNTIYF.

This CDR3 reads CASSLDWAELHQPQHF. The DNA of the CDR3 is TGTGCCAGCAGCTTGGATTGGGCAGAACTACACCAGCCCCAGCATTTT. The genes are TRBV5-5 and TRBJ1-5; D not certain. Germline V gene sequence: CDR1 SGHKS, CDR2 YYEKEE (reference sequence). V was clipped by 0 bases and J by 7 bases, with 17 bases between them. The CDR3 sequence is 16 residues long.

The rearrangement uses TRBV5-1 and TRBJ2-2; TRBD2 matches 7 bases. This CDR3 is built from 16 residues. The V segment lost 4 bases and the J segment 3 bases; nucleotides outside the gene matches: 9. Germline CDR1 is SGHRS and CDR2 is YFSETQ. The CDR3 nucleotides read TGCGCCAGCAGCAAACGGGGGACTAACTACACCGGGGAGCTGTTTTTT. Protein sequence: CASSKRGTNYTGELFF.

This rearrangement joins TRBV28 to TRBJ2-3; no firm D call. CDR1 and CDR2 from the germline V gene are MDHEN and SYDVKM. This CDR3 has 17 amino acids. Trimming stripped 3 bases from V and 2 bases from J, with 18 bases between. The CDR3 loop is CASSFLGGKIYTDTQYF. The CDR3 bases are TGTGCCAGCAGTTTTTTGGGTGGGAAGATCTACACAGATACGCAGTATTTT.

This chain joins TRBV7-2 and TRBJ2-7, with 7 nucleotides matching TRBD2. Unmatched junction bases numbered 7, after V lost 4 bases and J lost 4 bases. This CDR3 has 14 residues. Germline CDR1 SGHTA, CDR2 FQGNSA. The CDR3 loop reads CASSSTGGHYEQYF. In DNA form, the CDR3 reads TGTGCCAGCAGCTCCACGGGAGGCCATTACGAGCAGTACTTC.